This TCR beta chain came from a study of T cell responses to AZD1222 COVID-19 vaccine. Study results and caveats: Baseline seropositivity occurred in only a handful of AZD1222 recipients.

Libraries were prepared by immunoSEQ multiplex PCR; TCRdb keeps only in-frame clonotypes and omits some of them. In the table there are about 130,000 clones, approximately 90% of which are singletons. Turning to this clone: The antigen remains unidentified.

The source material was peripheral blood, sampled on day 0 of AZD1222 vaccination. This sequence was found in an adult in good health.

The CDR3 DNA reads as TGTGCCAGCAGCCCGCAGGGGTACCCTGAAGCTTTCTTT. Translation gives CASSPQGYPEAFF. This chain links TRBV7-9 with TRBJ1-1; the D gene is possibly TRBD1 (6 bases). This CDR3 region has 13 residues. From germline, CDR1 is SEHNR and CDR2 FQNEAQ (reference sequence). V was pared by 5 bases and J by 6 bases, with 13 bases between.